The clone carrying this T cell receptor (beta chain) was seen just once. Its antigen remains unknown. This entry belongs to a study of T cells in localized non-small cell lung cancer. Points from the study as a whole: Investigators sequenced only a single tumor region, leaving heterogeneity possible. Of the top 100 tumor clones, median roughly 60 were in adjacent lung, over 25 among its top 100. Prolonged overall survival went with higher T cell density in the blood. Uninvolved adjacent lung had higher T cell clonality than tumor and all other tissues.

Here immunoSEQ multiplex PCR was the method, and the copy in TCRdb shows in-frame clones only, minus some. The table records about 27,000 clones, less than 95% of them present only once. Per germline, CDR1 WNHNN and CDR2 SYGVQD (reference sequence). Trimming cost V 4 bases and J 4 bases; bases outside gene matches: 5. The CDR3 consists of 15 residues. Source: peripheral blood, taken before any cancer treatment. This chain joins TRBV10-1 and TRBJ2-7; the match to TRBD1 covers 12 bases. The clonotype was recovered from a woman aged 40-69 years with stage I lung adenocarcinoma. In DNA form, the CDR3 reads TGCGCCAGCAGTGCGGGACAGGGGGCCAGATACGAGCAGTACTTC. Translation gives CASSAGQGARYEQYF.